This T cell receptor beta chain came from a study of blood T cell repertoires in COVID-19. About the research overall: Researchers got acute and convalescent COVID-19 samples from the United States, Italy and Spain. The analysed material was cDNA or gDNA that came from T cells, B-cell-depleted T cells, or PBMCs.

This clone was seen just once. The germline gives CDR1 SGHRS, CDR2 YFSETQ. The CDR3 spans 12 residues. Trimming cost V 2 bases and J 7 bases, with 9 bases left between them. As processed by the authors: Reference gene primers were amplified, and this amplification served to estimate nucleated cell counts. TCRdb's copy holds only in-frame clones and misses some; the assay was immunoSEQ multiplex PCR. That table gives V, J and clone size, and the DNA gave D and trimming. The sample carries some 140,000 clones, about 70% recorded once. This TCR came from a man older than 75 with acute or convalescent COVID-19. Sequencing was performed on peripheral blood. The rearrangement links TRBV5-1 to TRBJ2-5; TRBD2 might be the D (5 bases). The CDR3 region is CASSFGGGTQYF. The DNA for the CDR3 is TGCGCCAGCAGCTTTGGCGGAGGGACCCAGTACTTC.